This T cell receptor (beta chain) was recorded in a study of T cell responses to AZD1222 COVID-19 vaccine. Study results and caveats: In a largely white British group with more females than males, clonal diversity was possibly underestimated. Along spike, vaccine-associated CD4 TCRs were found throughout, with dominance at 160-218 and 743-854. Spike-specific TCR breadth and depth grew following two AZD1222 doses.

Regarding this clone: Its matching antigen is unknown.

The CDR3 loop spans 13 amino acids. Trimming shortened V by 6 bases and J by 8 bases, and 13 bases separated the two germline ends. From germline, CDR1 is MGHRA and CDR2 YSYEKL. Sequencing used immunoSEQ multiplex PCR; TCRdb keeps in-frame clones, though not all of them. Of over 150,000 clones listed, about 90% were seen once; the top ten hold 5.5% to 6%. This clonotype originated in an adult in good health. V gene TRBV4-1 combines with J gene TRBJ1-4, with D uncertain. The source was peripheral blood, collected on day 0 of MenACWY control vaccination. CDR3 sequence reads: CASSSLRSEKLFF. The CDR3 DNA reads TGCGCCAGCAGTTCATTGAGGTCCGAAAAACTGTTTTTT.